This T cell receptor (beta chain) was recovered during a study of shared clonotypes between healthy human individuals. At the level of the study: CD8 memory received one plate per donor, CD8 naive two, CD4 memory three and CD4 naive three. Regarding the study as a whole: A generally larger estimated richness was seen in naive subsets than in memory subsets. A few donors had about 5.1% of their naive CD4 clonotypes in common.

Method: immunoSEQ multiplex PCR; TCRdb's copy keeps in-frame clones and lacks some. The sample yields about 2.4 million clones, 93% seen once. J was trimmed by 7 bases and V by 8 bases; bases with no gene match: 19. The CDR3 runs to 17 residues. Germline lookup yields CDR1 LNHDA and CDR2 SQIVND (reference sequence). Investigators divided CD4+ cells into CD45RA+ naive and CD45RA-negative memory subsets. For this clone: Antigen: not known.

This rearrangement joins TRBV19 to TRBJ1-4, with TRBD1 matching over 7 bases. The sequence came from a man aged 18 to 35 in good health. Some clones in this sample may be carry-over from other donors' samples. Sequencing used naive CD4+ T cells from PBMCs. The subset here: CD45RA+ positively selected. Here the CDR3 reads CASGQVAYPGTAEKLFF. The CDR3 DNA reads TGTGCCAGTGGCCAAGTGGCTTATCCCGGGACAGCTGAAAAACTGTTTTTT.